These T cell receptor beta chains were read from a single sample in a study of blood T cell repertoires in COVID-19. TCRdb keeps only in-frame clones here, not all; method: immunoSEQ multiplex PCR. The sample yields approximately 150,000 clones, over 70% seen once. The specimen was peripheral blood. These receptors all come from a man in his sixties with active or convalescent COVID-19. CDR3s include the opening cysteine and the closing phenylalanine or tryptophan. A D gene is named only where the DNA matches it firmly. Size tells how often a clone was seen (once, few, many) or the class of an expanded clone, and some rows leave it out.

d_gene: TRBD1
v_gene: TRBV19
abundance: few
j_gene: TRBJ1-1
CDR3nt: TGTGCCAGTAGTAACAGGGGAGGCACTGAAGCTTTCTTT
CDR3aa: CASSNRGGTEAFF

d_gene: TRBD1
v_gene: TRBV5-1
abundance: NA
j_gene: TRBJ2-7
CDR3nt: TGCGCCAGCAGCTCCTCTGGACAGGAGTCCTACGAGCAGTACTTC
CDR3aa: CASSSSGQESYEQYF

d_gene: NA
v_gene: TRBV19
abundance: few
j_gene: TRBJ1-6
CDR3nt: TGTGCCAGTAGTATAACAGTGGGTAATTCACCCCTCCACTTT
CDR3aa: CASSITVGNSPLHF

d_gene: NA
v_gene: TRBV21-1
abundance: once
j_gene: TRBJ2-1
CDR3nt: TGTGCCAGCAGCCCGGCTTGGGCCCCAACTTCAAATGAGCAGTTCTTC
CDR3aa: CASSPAWAPTSNEQFF

d_gene: TRBD1
v_gene: TRBV6-6
abundance: NA
j_gene: TRBJ2-5
CDR3nt: TGTGCCAGCAGTACTACAGGGGGCGTAAAGACCCAGTACTTC
CDR3aa: CASSTTGGVKTQYF

d_gene: NA
v_gene: TRBV18
abundance: NA
j_gene: TRBJ2-5
CDR3nt: TGTGCCAGCTCACAAAATGGAGGATCCCAAGAGACCCAGTACTTC
CDR3aa: CASSQNGGSQETQYF

d_gene: TRBD1
v_gene: TRBV5-6
abundance: NA
j_gene: TRBJ1-1
CDR3nt: TGTGCCAGCAGCTTGGCCGGGCAGGGGGCGAGCACTGAAGCTTTCTTT
CDR3aa: CASSLAGQGASTEAFF

d_gene: TRBD1
v_gene: TRBV5-1
abundance: NA
j_gene: TRBJ1-2
CDR3nt: TGCGCCAGCAGCAGCGACAGGGATGGCTACACCTTC
CDR3aa: CASSSDRDGYTF

d_gene: TRBD1
v_gene: TRBV27
abundance: NA
j_gene: TRBJ1-5
CDR3nt: TGTGCCAGCAGCAGGGGACAGGGGAGGCAGCCCCAGCATTTT
CDR3aa: CASSRGQGRQPQHF

d_gene: NA
v_gene: TRBV18
abundance: NA
j_gene: TRBJ2-7
CDR3nt: TGTGCCAGCTCACCCCCGGGGGTTTCCTACGAGCAGTACTTC
CDR3aa: CASSPPGVSYEQYF

d_gene: NA
v_gene: TRBV19
abundance: NA
j_gene: TRBJ1-2
CDR3nt: TGTGCCAGTAGTATAAGCGGCTATGGCTACACCTTC
CDR3aa: CASSISGYGYTF

d_gene: NA
v_gene: TRBV7-2
abundance: NA
j_gene: TRBJ2-7
CDR3nt: TGTGCCAGCAGCTTAGGAGGGCTAGCATCCGAGCAGTACTTC
CDR3aa: CASSLGGLASEQYF

d_gene: NA
v_gene: TRBV4-2
abundance: NA
j_gene: TRBJ2-1
CDR3nt: TGTGCCAGCAGCCAAGGTGGGGGGGGCACGCTCAATGAGCAGTTCTTC
CDR3aa: CASSQGGGGTLNEQFF

d_gene: NA
v_gene: TRBV2
abundance: NA
j_gene: TRBJ1-6
CDR3nt: TGTGCCAGCAGTGAAGCCTCTGGGGGGGTTTCACCCCTCCACTTT
CDR3aa: CASSEASGGVSPLHF

d_gene: NA
v_gene: TRBV9
abundance: NA
j_gene: TRBJ1-6
CDR3nt: TGTGCCAGCAGCCCATCAGGGAGGTCACCCCTCCACTTT
CDR3aa: CASSPSGRSPLHF

d_gene: TRBD1
v_gene: TRBV27
abundance: NA
j_gene: TRBJ2-7
CDR3nt: TGTGCCAGCAGTTTTAGTCGGACAGGCTTTCGCTACGAGCAGTACTTC
CDR3aa: CASSFSRTGFRYEQYF